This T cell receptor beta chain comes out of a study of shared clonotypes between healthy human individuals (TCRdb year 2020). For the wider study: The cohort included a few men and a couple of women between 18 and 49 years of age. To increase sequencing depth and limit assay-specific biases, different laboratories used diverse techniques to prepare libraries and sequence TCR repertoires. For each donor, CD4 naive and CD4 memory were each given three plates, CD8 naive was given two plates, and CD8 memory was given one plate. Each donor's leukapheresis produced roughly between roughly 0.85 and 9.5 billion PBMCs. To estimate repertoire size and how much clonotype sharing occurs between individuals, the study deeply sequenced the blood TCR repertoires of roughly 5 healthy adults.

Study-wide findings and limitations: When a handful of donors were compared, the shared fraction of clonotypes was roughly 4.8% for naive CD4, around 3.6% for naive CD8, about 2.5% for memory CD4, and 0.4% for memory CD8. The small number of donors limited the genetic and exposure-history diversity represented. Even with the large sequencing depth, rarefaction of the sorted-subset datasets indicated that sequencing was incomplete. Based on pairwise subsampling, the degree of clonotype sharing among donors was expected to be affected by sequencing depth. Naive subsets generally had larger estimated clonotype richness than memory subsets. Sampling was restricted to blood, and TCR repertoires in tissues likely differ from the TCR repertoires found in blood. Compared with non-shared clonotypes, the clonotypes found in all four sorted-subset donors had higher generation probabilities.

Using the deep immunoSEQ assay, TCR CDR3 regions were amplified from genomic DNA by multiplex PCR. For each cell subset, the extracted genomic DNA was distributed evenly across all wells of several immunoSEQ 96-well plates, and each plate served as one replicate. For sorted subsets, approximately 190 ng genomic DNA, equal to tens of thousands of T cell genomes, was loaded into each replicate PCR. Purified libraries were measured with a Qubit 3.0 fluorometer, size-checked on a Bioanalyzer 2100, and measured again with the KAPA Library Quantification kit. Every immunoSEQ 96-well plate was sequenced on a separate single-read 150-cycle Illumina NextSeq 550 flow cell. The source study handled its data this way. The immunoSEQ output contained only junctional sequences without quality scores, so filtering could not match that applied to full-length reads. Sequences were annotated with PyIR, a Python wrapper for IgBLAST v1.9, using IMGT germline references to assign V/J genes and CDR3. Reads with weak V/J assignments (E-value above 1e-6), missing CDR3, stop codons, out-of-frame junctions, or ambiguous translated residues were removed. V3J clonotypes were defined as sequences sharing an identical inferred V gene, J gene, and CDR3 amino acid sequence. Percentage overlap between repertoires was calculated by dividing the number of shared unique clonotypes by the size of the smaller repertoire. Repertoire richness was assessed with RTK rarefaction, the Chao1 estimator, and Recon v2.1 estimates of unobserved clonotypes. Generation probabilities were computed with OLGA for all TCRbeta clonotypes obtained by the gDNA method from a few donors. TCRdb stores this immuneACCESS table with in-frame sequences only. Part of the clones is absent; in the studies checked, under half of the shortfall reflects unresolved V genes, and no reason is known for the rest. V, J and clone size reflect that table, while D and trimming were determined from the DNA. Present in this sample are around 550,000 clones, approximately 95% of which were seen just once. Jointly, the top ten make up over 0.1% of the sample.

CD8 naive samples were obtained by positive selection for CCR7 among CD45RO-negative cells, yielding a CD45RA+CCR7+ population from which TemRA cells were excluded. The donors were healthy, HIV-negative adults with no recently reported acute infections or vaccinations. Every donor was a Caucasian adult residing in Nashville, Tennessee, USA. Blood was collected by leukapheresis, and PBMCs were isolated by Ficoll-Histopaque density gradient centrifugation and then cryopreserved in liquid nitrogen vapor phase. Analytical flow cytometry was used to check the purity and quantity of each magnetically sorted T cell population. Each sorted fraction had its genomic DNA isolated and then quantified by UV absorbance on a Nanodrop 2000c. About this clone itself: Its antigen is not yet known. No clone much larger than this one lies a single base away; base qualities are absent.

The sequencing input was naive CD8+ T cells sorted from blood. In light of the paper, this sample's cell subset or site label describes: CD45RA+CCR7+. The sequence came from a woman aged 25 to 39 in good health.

The sequence in DNA is TGTGCCAGCAAACTCGGGACTACTAACGAGCAGTACTTC. This sequence encodes CASKLGTTNEQYF. The chain uses TRBV27 and TRBJ2-7; TRBD2 fits 7 bases in the junction. After removal of 7 bases from V and 5 bases from J, the junction retains 8 bases not matched to a gene. Taken from cysteine to phenylalanine, the CDR3 has 13 residues. The retained sequence is limited to the CDR3, 39 bases, with the frame set at the first base. CDR1 and CDR2, per the germline V gene (reference sequence), are MNHEY and SMNVEV.